The 23 T cell receptor beta chains below come from one sample, sequenced in a study of early T cells in non-severe SARS-CoV-2 infection (dated by TCRdb to about 2021). Library prep was done by 5' RACE. These reads were obtained on a NextSeq 500. The public reads were run again by TCRdb, first through fastp at Q25 and then through MiXCR, and only productive beta chains were kept. Each entry merges the rows of one CDR3 protein and shows their most common DNA and genes. Within this sample are approximately 35,000 distinct CDR3 sequences, with about 5% of them counted one time only. The leading ten clones occupy 13% to 15% of the sample. Sample: whole blood. Source of these receptors: an adult who was a healthcare worker with PCR-confirmed SARS-CoV-2 infection or an uninfected control (not recorded which).

This clonotype was seen at least ten times. V is TRBV5-4 and J is TRBJ1-2; D is possibly TRBD1 (6 bases). The CDR3 extends over 15 amino acids. Per the germline V gene, CDR1 is SGHNT and CDR2 is YYREEE (reference sequence). The V gene lost 0 bases and the J gene lost 4 bases, with 13 bases spanning the gap. This CDR3 is CASSLGDRPTYGYTF. CDR3 DNA: TGTGCCAGCAGCTTGGGTGACAGGCCCACCTATGGCTACACCTTC.

This clonotype was detected many times. This chain links TRBV5-1 with TRBJ2-3; maybe TRBD2 (5 bases). Germline V gene sequence: CDR1 SGHRS, CDR2 YFSETQ. V was cut by 1 base and J by 1 base, with 10 bases left in between. This CDR3 is built from 15 residues. DNA of the CDR3: TGCGCCAGCAGCTTGAGCGGCAGCCGCACAGATACGCAGTATTTT. This translates into CASSLSGSRTDTQYF.

At least ten counts were recorded for this clonotype. V and J are TRBV20-1 and TRBJ2-3; 7 bases align to TRBD2. This CDR3 is built from 14 residues. From germline, CDR1 is DFQATT and CDR2 SNEGSKA (reference sequence). J lost 3 bases, V lost 2 bases, and 5 bases had no gene match. The CDR3 bases are TGCAGTGCTAGACGTCAGGGAGGGACAGATACGCAGTATTTT. Amino acid sequence: CSARRQGGTDTQYF.

This clonotype was counted many times. The chain couples TRBV3-1 to TRBJ1-1; 8 nucleotides agree with TRBD1. This CDR3 has 14 residues. J gave up 6 bases and V 4 bases, and 7 bases lay outside the gene matches. The germline V gene encodes CDR1 LGHDT and CDR2 YNNKEL (reference sequence). CDR3 residues: CASSRYRTGSEAFF. DNA for the CDR3: TGTGCCAGCAGCCGTTATAGGACAGGGTCTGAAGCTTTCTTT.

This clonotype was seen at least ten times. The J gene is TRBJ2-7, the V gene TRBV11-2; D remains ambiguous. Trimming pared 7 bases from V and 1 base from J, leaving 11 bases between. Germline V gives CDR1 SGHAT, CDR2 FQNNGV. The CDR3 consists of 13 residues. The CDR3 bases are TGTGCCAGCACCAACATCCGATCCTACGAGCAGTACTTC. It is translated as CASTNIRSYEQYF.

This clonotype was seen many times. The rearrangement links TRBV7-2 to TRBJ1-4, with 10 bases that match TRBD1. CDR3 length: 17 residues. Germline V lookup: CDR1 SGHTA, CDR2 FQGNSA. V lost 2 bases, J lost 7 bases, and 10 bases stayed unmatched. The DNA for the CDR3 is TGTGCCAGCAGCTTAATTTGGAGGGGACAGGGGAGTGAAAAACTGTTTTTT. Its protein is CASSLIWRGQGSEKLFF.

This clonotype was recorded a few times. The CDR3 sequence: CASSRGQGGNQPQHF. CDR3 DNA sequence: TGTGCCAGCAGCCGGGGACAGGGGGGCAATCAGCCCCAGCATTTT. The V and J genes are TRBV12-3 or TRBV12-4 and TRBJ1-5, with 11 bases that match TRBD1. Trimming took 6 bases from V and 2 from J; bases not matched to a gene: 3. The CDR3 loop spans 15 amino acids.

The J gene is TRBJ2-1, the V gene TRBV9; either TRBD1 or TRBD2 may supply D (5 bases each). V was shortened by 0 bases and J by 5 bases, with 12 bases between the two germline ends. Germline loops: CDR1 SGDLS, CDR2 YYNGEE. The CDR3 sequence is 15 residues long. The DNA for the CDR3 is TGTGCCAGCAGCGTAGTGGGGGTACTCAACAATGAGCAGTTCTTC. The encoded protein is CASSVVGVLNNEQFF.

The chain employs TRBV7-6 and TRBJ2-7; D might be TRBD1 (5 bases). The ends were cut back, 5 bases at V and 4 bases at J, with 15 bases in the middle. Germline CDR1 and CDR2: SGHVS and FNYEAQ. This CDR3 is built from 14 residues. CDR3 sequence reads: CASSPIRGRYEQYF. CDR3 DNA sequence: TGTGCCAGCAGCCCTATAAGGGGAAGGTACGAGCAGTACTTC.

This clonotype turned up a few times. The chain uses TRBV2 and TRBJ2-3; a weak D match, TRBD2 (5 bases). CDR1 SNHLY and CDR2 FYNNEI come from the germline V gene. This CDR3 has 14 residues. V shed 10 bases and J shed 0 bases, with 14 bases lying between them. The CDR3 loop reads CATSPGLSTDTQYF. The CDR3 DNA is TGTGCCACCTCGCCGGGGTTAAGCACAGATACGCAGTATTTT.

This clonotype was seen a few times. The chain uses TRBV2 and TRBJ2-3; no reliable D call. The germline V gene has CDR1 SNHLY and CDR2 FYNNEI. The CDR3 runs to 13 residues. The germline V and J ends were trimmed by 6 bases and 2 bases, with 9 bases remaining between them. In DNA form, the CDR3 reads TGTGCCAGCAGACCCCGTGCCACAGATACGCAGTATTTT. Translating gives CASRPRATDTQYF. The full variable domain, completed using reference TRBV2 and TRBJ2-3, is EPEVTQTPSHQVTQMGQEVILRCVPISNHLYFYWYRQILGQKVEFLVSFYNNEISEKSEIFDDQFSVERPDGSNFTLKIRSTKLEDSAMYFCASRPRATDTQYFGPGTRLTVL.

This clonotype was seen many times. This chain uses TRBV4-3 with TRBJ2-5; D gene uncertain. The CDR3 loop spans 13 amino acids. From germline, CDR1 is LGHNA and CDR2 YSLEER. Trimming cost V 0 bases and J 5 bases, with 7 bases left between them. The CDR3 DNA reads TGCGCCAGCAGCCAAGATCGAAGGGAGACCCAGTACTTC. It yields the protein CASSQDRRETQYF.

This clonotype was detected ten times or more. The chain links TRBV20-1 to TRBJ2-5, with 7 positions matching TRBD2. With 6 bases clipped from V and 1 base from J, the junction kept 8 bases outside the gene matches. Germline V CDR1 and CDR2: DFQATT, SNEGSKA (reference sequence). This CDR3 has 14 residues. The CDR3 spells CSASKAGAQETQYF. The CDR3 DNA follows: TGCAGTGCCAGTAAGGCGGGAGCCCAAGAGACCCAGTACTTC.

A few counts support this clonotype. Here the CDR3 reads CASNQGIMDGHQPQHF. CDR3 DNA: TGTGCCAGCAATCAGGGGATCATGGACGGCCATCAGCCCCAGCATTTT. This chain connects TRBV5-5 to TRBJ1-5; a possible D gene is TRBD1 (6 bases). Trimming stripped 6 bases from V and 5 bases from J, with 21 bases between. The CDR3 spans 16 residues. CDR1 and CDR2 from the germline V gene are SGHKS and YYEKEE (reference sequence). The full variable domain, completed using reference TRBV5-5 and TRBJ1-5, is DAGVTQSPTHLIKTRGQQVTLRCSPISGHKSVSWYQQVLGQGPQFIFQYYEKEERGRGNFPDRFSARQFPNYSSELNVNALLLGDSALYLCASNQGIMDGHQPQHFGDGTRLSIL.

This clonotype was counted ten times or more. The chain employs TRBV29-1 and TRBJ2-7; D uncertain. Germline values: CDR1 SQVTM, CDR2 ANQGSEA. This CDR3 is built from 11 residues. V was clipped by 0 bases and J by 4 bases, with 4 bases between them. The CDR3 is CSVEDPYEQYF. Here the CDR3 DNA reads TGCAGCGTTGAAGATCCGTACGAGCAGTACTTC.

Many counts were recorded for this clonotype. The V and J genes are TRBV29-1 and TRBJ1-2; 7 nucleotides line up with TRBD1. V shed 8 bases and J 4 bases; nucleotides not matched to a gene: 7. There are 12 residues in the CDR3. Germline CDR1 and CDR2: SQVTM and ANQGSEA. Here the CDR3 reads CSCAGTAYGYTF. Here the CDR3 DNA reads TGCAGCTGTGCCGGGACAGCCTATGGCTACACCTTC.

This clonotype appeared many times. The chain carries TRBV7-3 and TRBJ2-1; D is unresolved. The CDR3 runs 14 residues. Germline assignment: CDR1 SGHTA and CDR2 FQGTGA. V dropped 3 bases and J dropped 6 bases, with 12 bases sitting between them. CDR3 protein: CASSFEDVSNEQFF. The CDR3 DNA reads as TGTGCCAGCAGCTTCGAAGACGTCAGCAATGAGCAGTTCTTC.

In its sample, this clonotype was seen many times. The chain recombines TRBV7-2 with TRBJ2-1; 10 bases agree with TRBD2. CDR1 and CDR2 (germline): SGHTA, FQGNSA. The CDR3 spans 15 residues. With V trimmed by 3 bases and J by 5 bases, 4 bases remained unmatched. The CDR3 nucleotides are TGTGCCAGCAGCTTCGATGGGACTAGCGACAATGAGCAGTTCTTC. Amino acid sequence: CASSFDGTSDNEQFF.

This clonotype was recorded at least ten times. The chain combines TRBV29-1 with TRBJ1-1; 7 bases match TRBD1. Germline assignment: CDR1 SQVTM and CDR2 ANQGSEA. The CDR3 contains 15 residues. The V segment lost 8 bases and the J segment 1 base; nucleotides outside the gene matches: 13. This chain's CDR3 is CSPRVIQGRNTEAFF. For the CDR3, the DNA is TGCAGCCCCCGAGTAATACAGGGGCGGAACACTGAAGCTTTCTTT.

In this sample, this clonotype turned up a few times. This chain links TRBV6-2 or TRBV6-3 with TRBJ2-7; a weak D match, TRBD1 (7 bases). This CDR3 contains 14 residues. V was trimmed by 2 bases and J by 3 bases, leaving 11 bases between them. CDR1 is MNHEY and CDR2 is SVGEGT in the germline V gene. CDR3 sequence: CASSYPGGSYEQYF. As DNA, the CDR3 is TGTGCCAGCAGTTACCCAGGGGGGAGCTACGAGCAGTACTTC.

This clonotype was seen repeatedly, ten times or more. The chain employs TRBV15 and TRBJ2-4, with TRBD1 as a possible D gene (6 bases). This CDR3 has 15 residues. V dropped 1 base and J dropped 9 bases, with 16 bases sitting between them. The germline V gene has CDR1 LNHNV and CDR2 YYDKDF (reference sequence). CDR3 sequence (DNA): TGTGCCACCAGCAGAGGTTTACAGGGCGAGGTCATTCAGTACTTC. Protein sequence: CATSRGLQGEVIQYF.

This clonotype has ten or more counts. The chain uses TRBV11-2 and TRBJ2-3, with 7 bases matching TRBD2. Germline CDR1 reads SGHAT; CDR2 reads FQNNGV. The CDR3 covers 16 residues. V gave up 6 bases and J gave up 0 bases; unmatched junction bases: 9. The CDR3 loop is CASSLGTTYSTDTQYF. CDR3 coding DNA: TGTGCCAGCAGTCTGGGGACTACCTATAGCACAGATACGCAGTATTTT.

This clonotype occurred many times. The chain is built from TRBV14 and TRBJ1-2; a weak D match, TRBD1 (6 bases). From germline, CDR1 is SGHDN and CDR2 FVKESK. V dropped 3 bases and J dropped 4 bases, with 15 bases sitting between them. This CDR3 comprises 15 residues. CDR3 DNA: TGTGCCAGCAGCCACTCCGGGACACGGGCCTATGGCTACACCTTC. Translating it yields CASSHSGTRAYGYTF.